The source of this T cell receptor beta chain is a study of blood T cell repertoires in COVID-19. Authors' methods: By means of reference gene primer amplification, nucleated cell counts were estimated. Sequencing was performed with immunoSEQ multiplex PCR; in TCRdb, only in-frame clones are kept and a portion is missing. For V, J and clone size, that table is used; D and trimming come from the DNA. The repertoire has 9,000 to 10,000 clones, around 80% of them found once; the top ten carry roughly a quarter. Losses at the gene ends were 4 bases for V and 6 bases for J; bases not matched to a gene: 10. The CDR3 covers 16 residues. CDR1 is SNHLY, CDR2 FYNNEI, per germline.

V usage is TRBV2 and J usage is TRBJ2-7; 12 bases fit TRBD2. The sequencing input was peripheral blood. The source is a man aged 60 to 69 with active COVID-19. CDR3 amino acids: CASSATRLAGGSEQYF. DNA of the CDR3: TGTGCCAGCAGTGCAACGAGGCTAGCGGGAGGGTCCGAGCAGTACTTC.